This T cell receptor beta chain was observed in a study of cytomegalovirus exposure and HLA in healthy donors. Regarding the study as a whole: Available immune exposure information covered CMV serostatus only. TCR beta sequences numbering some 17,000 were associated with HLA alleles at 0.05 false discovery rate in a later analysis. Earlier findings revealed that most TCR beta V segments proved productive either about 90% or about 30% of the time. For TCR beta chains, V- and J-gene trimming was later linked to a missense DCLRE1C variant.

This CDR3 spans 18 amino acids. The germline gives CDR1 MDHEN, CDR2 SYDVKM. V dropped 2 bases and J dropped 8; count of bases not matched to a gene: 14. Vbeta (60) and Jbeta (13) primers were used in the PCR. The protocol was immunoSEQ multiplex PCR, while the TCRdb copy is restricted to in-frame clones and leaves out a portion. The sample shows fewer than 250,000 clones, roughly 85% of them seen only once. As concerns this clone: No antigen is known for it.

The sequenced sample was PBMCs. This receptor was taken from a man aged 18 to 35 in good health and CMV-seronegative. The chain couples TRBV28 to TRBJ2-1; 11 bases align to TRBD2. CDR3 nucleotides: TGTGCCAGCAGTTTAGGATCTCTAGCGGGAGGTGGGTTGGATGAGCAGTTCTTC. It encodes CASSLGSLAGGGLDEQFF.